The TCR beta chain described here comes from a study of long-term antiretroviral therapy in people with HIV. Study-level results: Those clones which expanded before ART made up the dominant part of the repertoire at all time points. Despite increasing after ART, diversity remained lower than that of transplant donor controls. From the mid-2000s to the late 2010s, blood was obtained, possibly while participants received older ART regimens.

With regard to this clone: Its antigen is currently unknown.

Researchers report immunoSEQ v3.0 was run at survey level. The target of sequencing was roughly 40,000-50,000 T-cell genomes per sample. The repertoire was sequenced with immunoSEQ multiplex PCR; TCRdb's copy has only in-frame clones and lacks some. The sample carries some 33,000 clones, 82% recorded once. Trimming shortened V by 5 bases and J by 2 bases, and 7 bases separated the two germline ends. Germline-derived CDR1 and CDR2 are SQVTM and ANQGSEA. This CDR3 spans 11 amino acids. The sequencing here drew on unsorted PBMCs, taken 0.6 years after starting antiretroviral therapy. The rearrangement joins TRBV29-1 to TRBJ2-7; no reliable D call. This sequence originates from a man between 18 and 29 years old with HIV. CDR3 protein: CSVFGAYEQYF. The CDR3 DNA reads as TGCAGCGTTTTTGGGGCCTACGAGCAGTACTTC.